These 6 T cell receptor beta chains originate from one sample sequenced in a study of cytomegalovirus exposure and HLA in healthy donors. PCR amplification relied on 60 Vbeta primers (plus 13 Jbeta primers). The table came from immunoSEQ multiplex PCR; TCRdb's copy has only in-frame clones and leaves some out. The table has tens of thousands of clones, about three quarters seen once; the top ten hold under 5%. The specimen was PBMCs. The receptors were sampled from a male donor in good health and CMV-seropositive.

This clone was observed a single time. CDR3 in amino acids: CASSRTGGGSSYNEQFF. In DNA, the CDR3 is TGTGCCAGCAGCCGAACAGGGGGCGGGAGCTCCTACAATGAGCAGTTCTTC. V is TRBV14 and J is TRBJ2-1; TRBD1 matches at 9 bases. With 4 bases clipped from V and 0 bases from J, the junction kept 7 bases outside the gene matches. The CDR3 length is 17 residues. Looked up from germline, CDR1 is SGHDN and CDR2 is FVKESK. The complete variable domain, with remaining parts taken from reference TRBV14 and TRBJ2-1, reads EAGVTQFPSHSVIEKGQTVTLRCDPISGHDNLYWYRRVMGKEIKFLLHFVKESKQDESGMPNNRFLAERTGGTYSTLKVQPAELEDSGVYFCASSRTGGGSSYNEQFFGPGTRLTVL.

The V call is TRBV29-1, the J call TRBJ2-1; D may be TRBD2 (6 bases). The CDR3 extends over 15 amino acids. Trimming removed 6 bases from V and 1 base from J, with 16 bases in between. Germline CDR1 is SQVTM and CDR2 is ANQGSEA. The CDR3 spells CSVDFRLESYNEQFF. The CDR3 nucleotides read TGCAGCGTGGATTTCCGACTAGAATCCTACAATGAGCAGTTCTTC.

This clone occurred a few times. DNA for the CDR3: TGTGCCAGCAGTGAACTGTCGGGGTCTAACTATGGCTACACCTTC. This translates into CASSELSGSNYGYTF. The chain is built from TRBV6-1 and TRBJ1-2; D not resolved. The V gene lost 2 bases and the J gene lost 0 bases, with 10 bases spanning the gap. Germline V gene lookup returns CDR1 MNHNS and CDR2 SASEGT. CDR3 length: 15 amino acids.

V and J are TRBV7-6 and TRBJ2-7; D might be TRBD1 (6 bases). Germline V gives CDR1 SGHVS, CDR2 FNYEAQ. The germline V and J ends were trimmed by 1 base and 3 bases, with 10 bases remaining between them. The CDR3 consists of 14 residues. The CDR3: CASSLGHRDYEQYF. In DNA, the CDR3 is TGTGCCAGCAGCTTAGGGCACAGGGACTACGAGCAGTACTTC.

The chain is built from TRBV6-1 and TRBJ1-2; no reliable D call. The germline V gene has CDR1 MNHNS and CDR2 SASEGT. The V end lost 3 bases, the J end lost 4 bases, and 3 bases lay between the germline ends. The CDR3 is 11 residues long. CDR3 amino acids: CASSDLYGYTF. Here the CDR3 DNA reads TGTGCCAGCAGTGACCTCTATGGCTACACCTTC.

On this clone itself: Germline is not matched at one junction end, which may reflect a read error. Different DNA sequences within this sample yield the same CDR3. This rearrangement joins TRBV5-6 to TRBJ2-7, with 7 bases identical to TRBD2. The CDR3 is made up of 13 amino acids. In germline, CDR1 is SGHDT, CDR2 YYEEEE. CDR3 sequence reads: CASSPSGVGEQYF. For the CDR3, the DNA is TGTGCCAGCAGCCCGAGCGGGGTCGGCGAGCAGTACTTT.